The clone carrying this T cell receptor beta chain occurred many times. The antigen is undetermined. In TCRdb, the 5' RACE reads were re-called with MiXCR into one record per CDR3 protein. Found here are 40,000 to 50,000 distinct CDR3 sequences, around 1.9% of them singletons; the top ten hold under 2.5%. CDR1 and CDR2 from the germline V gene are SNHLY and FYNNEI. The CDR3 consists of 12 residues. V lost 8 bases, J lost 0 bases, and 7 bases lay in between. These data come from a study of neurological immune-mediated disorders. Notes on the study in general: The authors found no clinical or MRI feature associated with the multiple sclerosis repertoire cluster. The study phylogenetically grouped the repertoires of 18 of 34 multiple sclerosis patients into one related-CDR3 cluster, a possible signature.

The unsorted libraries had their origin in 2 million PBMCs stored at -80 C. The source material was PBMCs. This sequence originates from a woman aged 40 to 50 with multiple sclerosis. This rearrangement joins TRBV2 to TRBJ2-5; unclear D gene. This CDR3 is CASGTDQETQYF. CDR3 nucleotide sequence: TGTGCCAGCGGAACGGACCAAGAGACCCAGTACTTC.